The 26 T cell receptor beta chains presented below share a single source sample, sequenced in a study of blood T cell repertoires in COVID-19. The method was immunoSEQ multiplex PCR; TCRdb's version includes in-frame clones alone and lacks a portion of them. The table includes about 170,000 clones, 92% detected once. The sequenced material came from peripheral blood. These receptors originate from a young man with COVID-19, enrolled during active disease.

The chain joins TRBV3-1 (or the pseudogene TRBV3-2) to TRBJ2-4, with 9 bases identical to TRBD2. Per the germline V gene, CDR1 is LGHDT and CDR2 is YNNKEL (reference sequence). V lost 2 bases and J lost 2; bases outside the gene matches: 16. The CDR3 runs to 20 residues. The CDR3 reads CASSQTRASGKIVTKNIQYF. The CDR3 coding sequence is TGTGCCAGCAGCCAAACGCGGGCTAGCGGGAAAATCGTCACCAAAAACATTCAGTACTTC.

Concerning this clone: Other nucleotide sequences from this sample produce the same CDR3. The chain uses TRBV19 and TRBJ2-1; 8 nucleotides agree with TRBD2. Unmatched junction bases numbered 3, after V lost 5 bases and J lost 3 bases. Germline V CDR1 and CDR2: LNHDA, SQIVND (reference sequence). This CDR3 region has 14 residues. The CDR3 reads CASSPSGGYNEQFF. The CDR3 coding sequence is TGTGCCAGTAGTCCCAGCGGGGGCTACAATGAGCAGTTCTTC.

This chain links TRBV5-1 with TRBJ1-2; 7 nucleotides align to TRBD1. The CDR3 runs 12 residues. The germline gives CDR1 SGHRS, CDR2 YFSETQ. Trimming removed 2 bases from V and 8 bases from J; junction bases left unmatched: 3. The CDR3 reads CASSFGDRGYTF. The CDR3 coding sequence is TGCGCCAGCAGCTTTGGGGACAGAGGCTACACCTTC.

This clone appeared once. The V gene is TRBV29-1, the J gene TRBJ1-2; tentatively, D is TRBD1 (5 bases). In germline, CDR1 is SQVTM, CDR2 ANQGSEA. This CDR3 contains 13 residues. V lost 0 bases to trimming and J lost 8 bases, with 13 bases between them. The CDR3 coding sequence is TGCAGCGTTGAAGAGTGGGGGGAGGGAGGCTACACCTTC. Translating it yields CSVEEWGEGGYTF.

The chain has TRBV7-2 and TRBJ1-2; 12 nucleotides agree with TRBD1. Germline V lookup: CDR1 SGHTA, CDR2 FQGNSA. Trimming took 5 bases from V and 6 from J; bases not matched to a gene: 10. This CDR3 has 16 residues. CDR3 bases: TGTGCCAGCAGCCTCAACCCGGGACAGGGGGCGCATGGCTACACCTTC. Translated, it gives CASSLNPGQGAHGYTF. Looking up the rest from reference TRBV7-2 and TRBJ1-2 gives the full variable domain: GAGVSQSPSNKVTEKGKDVELRCDPISGHTALYWYRQSLGQGLEFLIYFQGNSAPDKSGLPSDRFSAERTGGSVSTLTIQRTQQEDSAVYLCASSLNPGQGAHGYTFGSGTRLTVV.

The chain couples TRBV7-9 to TRBJ2-7, with 10 nucleotides matching TRBD1. Trimming cost V 10 bases and J 2 bases; bases outside gene matches: 11. The CDR3 is made up of 15 amino acids. Germline lookup yields CDR1 SEHNR and CDR2 FQNEAQ (reference sequence). The CDR3, as DNA: TGTGCCACCGGAACAAGCGGGACAGGGGCCTACGAGCAGTACTTC. Translating it yields CATGTSGTGAYEQYF. The full variable domain, rest sourced from reference TRBV7-9 and TRBJ2-7, is DTGVSQNPRHKITKRGQNVTFRCDPISEHNRLYWYRQTLGQGPEFLTYFQNEAQLEKSRLLSDRFSAERPKGSFSTLEIQRTEQGDSAMYLCATGTSGTGAYEQYFGPGTRLTVT.

The rearrangement links TRBV7-3 to TRBJ2-3; 7 bases match TRBD2. Germline CDR1 is SGHTA and CDR2 is FQGTGA. This CDR3 spans 12 amino acids. V shed 5 bases and J 6 bases; nucleotides not matched to a gene: 2. The CDR3 DNA follows: TGTGCCAGCAGCCTACTAGCGGATACGCAGTATTTT. Its protein is CASSLLADTQYF.

The rearrangement uses TRBV7-9 and TRBJ2-2, with a tentative D call TRBD1 (6 bases). CDR3 length: 14 amino acids. The V gene's germline CDR1 is SEHNR and CDR2 FQNEAQ (reference sequence). V shed 8 bases and J shed 3 bases, with 13 bases lying between them. The CDR3: CASLGGQYTGELFF. For the CDR3, the DNA is TGTGCCAGCCTTGGGGGACAATACACCGGGGAGCTGTTTTTT. Combining the CDR3 with reference TRBV7-9 and TRBJ2-2 gives the whole variable domain DTGVSQNPRHKITKRGQNVTFRCDPISEHNRLYWYRQTLGQGPEFLTYFQNEAQLEKSRLLSDRFSAERPKGSFSTLEIQRTEQGDSAMYLCASLGGQYTGELFFGEGSRLTVL.

The chain uses TRBV4-3 and TRBJ1-5; D gene unclear. Germline V gene data show CDR1 as LGHNA and CDR2 as YSLEER. V was cut by 0 bases and J by 11 bases, with 14 bases left in between. The CDR3 has 14 residues. CDR3 nucleotides: TGCGCCAGCAGCCAAGATCTTGGCCTCCTGGCCCAGCATTTT. Protein: CASSQDLGLLAQHF.

The chain joins TRBV18 to TRBJ1-4; a weak D match, TRBD1 (5 bases). In germline, CDR1 is KGHSH, CDR2 LQKENI. V was pared by 0 bases and J by 0 bases, with 8 bases between. There are 16 residues in the CDR3. CDR3 loop: CASSPPSRATNEKLFF. Here the CDR3 DNA reads TGTGCCAGCTCACCACCAAGCAGGGCAACTAATGAAAAACTGTTTTTT.

The genes are TRBV7-8 and TRBJ1-2; 7 bases fit TRBD1. V lost 5 bases to trimming and J lost 8 bases; unmatched junction nucleotides: 8. This CDR3 has 13 residues. Per germline, CDR1 SGHVS and CDR2 FQNEAQ. The CDR3 DNA follows: TGTGCCAGCAGCCGAAGAACAGGGGAAGGCTACACCTTC. Residues: CASSRRTGEGYTF. The full variable domain, with the rest looked up from reference TRBV7-8 and TRBJ1-2, is GAGVSQSPRYKVAKRGQDVALRCDPISGHVSLFWYQQALGQGPEFLTYFQNEAQLDKSGLPSDRFFAERPEGSVSTLKIQRTQQEDSAVYLCASSRRTGEGYTFGSGTRLTVV.

The V and J genes are TRBV5-1 and TRBJ2-5; TRBD2 aligns across 7 bases. This CDR3 has 16 residues. Unmatched junction bases numbered 11, after V lost 4 bases and J lost 2 bases. Germline V gives CDR1 SGHRS, CDR2 YFSETQ. The CDR3 loop reads CASSQSTSSGQETQYF. The CDR3 region has the DNA TGCGCCAGCAGCCAGTCTACTTCTAGCGGTCAAGAGACCCAGTACTTC.

The gene calls are TRBV6-2 or TRBV6-3 and TRBJ2-1, with D hard to call. CDR3 length: 14 residues. V lost 3 bases and J 3 bases, leaving 9 bases between the germline ends. Germline-derived CDR1 and CDR2 are MNHEY and SVGEGT. The CDR3 DNA follows: TGTGCCAGCAGTTATCGGTTGGTCTACAATGAGCAGTTCTTC. This translates into CASSYRLVYNEQFF.

The chain couples TRBV6-5 to TRBJ1-2; 8 bases map to TRBD1. Trimming at V came to 6 bases and at J to 3 bases, leaving 6 bases not matched to a gene. CDR1 and CDR2 (germline): MNHEY, SVGAGI. The CDR3 runs to 14 residues. This chain's CDR3 is CASRRQGTDYGYTF. Here the CDR3 DNA reads TGTGCCAGCAGACGACAGGGGACGGACTATGGCTACACCTTC.

This chain links TRBV7-3 with TRBJ2-2, with 8 bases matching TRBD2. V was clipped by 2 bases and J by 6 bases; unmatched bases: 5. CDR1 and CDR2 (germline): SGHTA, FQGTGA. The CDR3 loop spans 15 amino acids. The CDR3 protein is CASSLGLAGSGELFF. The CDR3 DNA is TGTGCCAGCAGCTTAGGGCTAGCGGGTTCCGGGGAGCTGTTTTTT.

The V gene is TRBV7-2, the J gene TRBJ2-1; 11 nucleotides agree with TRBD2. Germline loops: CDR1 SGHTA, CDR2 FQGNSA. This CDR3 has 16 residues. V gave up 2 bases and J gave up 4 bases; unmatched junction bases: 4. As DNA, the CDR3 is TGTGCCAGCAGCTTAACTAGCGGGAGTAGATACAATGAGCAGTTCTTC. It specifies CASSLTSGSRYNEQFF.

CDR3: CASSQIAGYEQFF. CDR3 bases: TGTGCCAGCAGCCAAATAGCGGGATATGAGCAGTTCTTC. The chain uses TRBV14 and TRBJ2-1; TRBD2 aligns across 8 bases. V was pared by 2 bases and J by 8 bases, with 2 bases of the junction left unmatched. Germline lookup yields CDR1 SGHDN and CDR2 FVKESK. This CDR3 has 13 amino acids.

The chain couples TRBV4-1 to TRBJ2-1; D may be TRBD1 (6 bases). The V gene's germline CDR1 is MGHRA and CDR2 YSYEKL. V was pared by 3 bases and J by 11 bases, with 8 bases between. The CDR3 runs 11 residues. The CDR3 DNA sequence: TGCGCCAGCAGCCACGGGACAAAGCAGTTCTTC. Its protein product is CASSHGTKQFF.

The V gene is TRBV18, the J gene TRBJ1-2, with 9 bases fitting TRBD1. The CDR3 spans 16 residues. Germline values: CDR1 KGHSH, CDR2 LQKENI. V shed 1 base and J 7 bases; nucleotides not matched to a gene: 10. The CDR3 bases are TGTGCCAGCTCACCACAACCGGGACAGGGTAATATTGGCTACACCTTC. Its protein product is CASSPQPGQGNIGYTF.

The gene calls are TRBV15 and TRBJ1-1, with D unclear. This CDR3 region has 10 residues. With 6 bases removed from V and 5 bases from J, the gap between germline ends came to 4 bases. Germline CDR1 reads LNHNV; CDR2 reads YYDKDF (reference sequence). CDR3 sequence: CATRETEAFF. The CDR3 nucleotides read TGTGCCACCAGGGAGACTGAAGCTTTCTTT.

The count of this clone is one. J is TRBJ1-6 and V is TRBV7-8; D might be TRBD1 (6 bases). This CDR3 contains 16 residues. Germline V gene sequence: CDR1 SGHVS, CDR2 FQNEAQ. Deletions cut 5 bases from V and 7 bases from J, with 18 bases between. CDR3 nucleotides: TGTGCCAGCAGCCGGTATCCGGGGGGCGCCAATTCACCCCTCCACTTT. This sequence encodes CASSRYPGGANSPLHF.

The chain recombines TRBV10-3 with TRBJ1-1; 7 bases map to TRBD1. The CDR3 consists of 15 residues. Germline V CDR1 and CDR2: ENHRY, SYGVKD. Trimming at V came to 8 bases and at J to 6 bases, leaving 15 bases not matched to a gene. The CDR3 DNA is TGTGCCATCCGGCAGGGGGGCGCGGGTTTTCCTGAAGCTTTCTTT. Translation gives CAIRQGGAGFPEAFF.

The table lists this clone with a count of one. J is TRBJ2-5 and V is TRBV28; TRBD2 matches 10 bases. Germline V CDR1 and CDR2: MDHEN, SYDVKM. Germline trimming cut 7 bases from V and 2 bases from J; bases unmatched to any gene: 4. CDR3 size: 14 residues. CDR3 in DNA: TGTGCCAGCAACTCAGCGGGAGGGCAAGAGACCCAGTACTTC. Its translation: CASNSAGGQETQYF.

The V gene is TRBV6-7, the J gene TRBJ1-3; TRBD1 aligns across 9 bases. TRBV6-7 is an open reading frame, and its role is uncertain. Unmatched junction bases numbered 7, after V lost 2 bases and J lost 2 bases. The CDR3 sequence is 17 residues long. Written as DNA, the CDR3 is TGTGCCAGCAGTTACCCGCCCCGGGACAGGGCTGGAAACACCATATATTTT. Translation: CASSYPPRDRAGNTIYF.

The gene calls are TRBV30 and TRBJ2-3, with 10 bases matching TRBD2. The CDR3 loop spans 16 amino acids. Per germline, CDR1 GTSNPN and CDR2 SVGIG (reference sequence). Trimming took 1 base from V and 6 from J; bases not matched to a gene: 10. DNA for the CDR3: TGTGCCTGGAGTGGGCTAGCGGGAGTGATTTCCGATACGCAGTATTTT. Amino acid sequence: CAWSGLAGVISDTQYF.

This clone was counted once. J is TRBJ2-2 and V is TRBV7-3; TRBD2 is a possible D gene (5 bases). Trimming removed 4 bases from V and 7 bases from J, with 13 bases in between. Germline lookup yields CDR1 SGHTA and CDR2 FQGTGA. The CDR3 spans 14 residues. The CDR3 sequence is CASSSRRRGGELFF. Here the CDR3 DNA reads TGTGCCAGCAGCTCCCGGCGACGGGGCGGGGAGCTGTTTTTT.